These T cell receptor beta chains were read from a single sample in a study of blood T cell repertoires in COVID-19. Produced via immunoSEQ multiplex PCR; TCRdb's table is partial and in-frame only. The repertoire holds 400,000 to 500,000 clones, roughly 90% seen once, with 1.5% to 2% in the top ten. The specimen was PBMCs or T cells enriched from blood (not recorded which). These receptors were collected from a woman aged 40 to 49 who had recovered from COVID-19. Each CDR3 is given with its conserved first and last residue. The order of the fields is V gene, clone size, D gene, J gene, CDR3 protein, CDR3 DNA. The D gene is left open where the match is weak. Clone size is given for some rows only: seen once, a few or many times, or a class if the clone is expanded.

>TRBV5-1|NA|TRBD1|TRBJ1-1
CASSVGGPNTEAFF
TGCGCCAGCAGCGTAGGGGGCCCGAACACTGAAGCTTTCTTT
>TRBV9|once|TRBD1|TRBJ2-1
CASSVYQGAYNEQFF
TGTGCCAGCAGCGTGTATCAGGGGGCCTACAATGAGCAGTTCTTC
>TRBV7-6|NA|NA|TRBJ2-7
CASSPEVSDPFSYEQYF
TGTGCCAGCAGCCCAGAGGTCTCTGACCCTTTCTCCTACGAGCAGTACTTC
>TRBV5-6|NA|NA|TRBJ2-2
CASSVGRGILAGELFF
TGTGCCAGCAGTGTAGGGAGGGGGATCTTAGCCGGGGAGCTGTTTTTT
>TRBV2|NA|TRBD1|TRBJ2-7
CASNRDSSYEQYF
TGTGCCAGCAACCGGGACAGCTCCTACGAGCAGTACTTC
>TRBV5-1|few|NA|TRBJ1-6
CASNSGASDNSPLHF
TGCGCCAGCAACTCTGGGGCATCCGATAATTCACCCCTCCACTTT
>TRBV7-9|NA|NA|TRBJ1-3
CASSLDRRNTIYF
TGTGCCAGCAGCTTAGACAGAAGAAACACCATATATTTT
>TRBV5-1|NA|TRBD1|TRBJ2-5
CASSSTPTGGQETQYF
TGCGCCAGCAGCTCGACTCCGACAGGGGGCCAAGAGACCCAGTACTTC
>TRBV19|NA|NA|TRBJ1-6
CASSIKHRSNSPLHF
TGTGCCAGTAGTATTAAGCATAGGAGTAATTCACCCCTCCACTTT
>TRBV15|NA|TRBD2|TRBJ2-2
CATRSGRADTGELFF
TGTGCCACCAGAAGCGGGAGGGCCGACACCGGGGAGCTGTTTTTT
>TRBV15|once|NA|TRBJ1-5
CATSRDVQPQHF
TGTGCCACCAGCAGAGACGTTCAGCCCCAGCATTTT
>TRBV5-8|NA|NA|TRBJ1-1
CASSFQEDTEAFF
TGTGCCAGCAGCTTCCAGGAGGACACTGAAGCTTTCTTT
>TRBV11-2|NA|TRBD1|TRBJ2-2
CASSSRWTGEGGELFF
TGTGCCAGCAGCTCGCGATGGACAGGGGAGGGCGGGGAGCTGTTTTTT
>TRBV18|NA|TRBD1|TRBJ1-2
CASSRTGPNYGYTF
TGTGCCAGCTCACGGACAGGACCTAACTATGGCTACACCTTC
>TRBV7-9|few|NA|TRBJ2-5
CATTGGALKTQYF
TGTGCCACTACGGGCGGGGCCCTGAAGACCCAGTACTTC
>TRBV11-2|NA|NA|TRBJ2-3
CASSLAARGADTQYF
TGTGCCAGCAGCTTAGCAGCCAGGGGGGCAGATACGCAGTATTTT
>TRBV20-1|NA|TRBD1|TRBJ1-2
CSASEGGADYGYTF
TGCAGTGCTAGTGAAGGGGGCGCGGACTATGGCTACACCTTC
>TRBV5-1|once|NA|TRBJ2-7
CASSFSQGRTYEQYF
TGCGCCAGCAGCTTCTCCCAGGGTAGAACCTACGAGCAGTACTTC
>TRBV4-3|once|TRBD1|TRBJ2-1
CASSPVIRQGARYNEQFF
TGCGCCAGCAGCCCCGTAATTAGACAGGGGGCGCGGTACAATGAGCAGTTCTTC
>TRBV5-1|once|TRBD2|TRBJ2-3
CASSLSGLAGARGTDTQYF
TGCGCCAGCAGCTTATCGGGACTAGCGGGAGCGAGGGGCACAGATACGCAGTATTTT
>TRBV7-2|once|NA|TRBJ2-5
CASSSNPTVETQYF
TGTGCCAGCAGCTCCAATCCTACGGTGGAGACCCAGTACTTC
>TRBV5-1|once|TRBD1|TRBJ2-2
CASSPTGMDTGELFF
TGCGCCAGCAGCCCGACAGGGATGGACACCGGGGAGCTGTTTTTT
>TRBV19|NA|NA|TRBJ2-1
CASSSKGAGEQFF
TGTGCCAGTAGTTCTAAGGGAGCGGGTGAGCAGTTCTTC
>TRBV5-5|NA|TRBD1|TRBJ2-2
CASSARDSRTGELFF
TGTGCCAGCAGCGCCCGGGACAGTCGCACCGGGGAGCTGTTTTTT
>TRBV4-3|NA|NA|TRBJ2-1
CASSQEDWSDEQFF
TGCGCCAGCAGCCAGGAGGACTGGAGCGATGAGCAGTTCTTC
>TRBV19|NA|NA|TRBJ2-2
CASRTSDTGELFF
TGTGCCAGTAGAACCAGCGACACCGGGGAGCTGTTTTTT
>TRBV30|NA|NA|TRBJ1-5
CAWSVGSGDGQPQHF
TGTGCCTGGAGTGTAGGCTCGGGGGATGGGCAGCCCCAGCATTTT
>TRBV3-1/TRBV3-2|NA|TRBD2|TRBJ2-1
CASSQQSGNDEQFF
TGTGCCAGCAGCCAACAAAGCGGGAATGATGAGCAGTTCTTC
>TRBV6-5|few|TRBD2|TRBJ2-7
CASSYLGEGGEQYF
TGTGCCAGCAGTTACTTGGGGGAGGGTGGCGAGCAGTACTTC
>TRBV30|NA|TRBD1|TRBJ1-2
CAWSGPGTVYGYTF
TGTGCCTGGAGTGGACCCGGGACAGTCTATGGCTACACCTTC
>TRBV24-1|few|TRBD2|TRBJ2-1
CATRGSGSESYNEQFF
TGTGCCACCAGAGGAAGCGGGAGTGAGAGCTACAATGAGCAGTTCTTC
>TRBV6-5|NA|NA|TRBJ1-2
CASRAGGVYYGYTF
TGTGCCAGCAGAGCCGGGGGTGTTTACTATGGCTACACCTTC
>TRBV29-1|many|NA|TRBJ2-2
CSVPKRGANTGELFF
TGCAGCGTCCCAAAAAGGGGCGCGAACACCGGGGAGCTGTTTTTT
>TRBV14|NA|TRBD1|TRBJ1-1
CASSLGQALAFF
TGTGCCAGCAGCCTGGGACAGGCTTTGGCTTTCTTT
>TRBV10-1|NA|TRBD1|TRBJ2-3
CASSSGTGGPLRTDTQYF
TGCGCCAGCAGTTCGGGGACAGGGGGCCCCCTGAGGACAGATACGCAGTATTTT
>TRBV4-3|NA|TRBD1|TRBJ1-6
CASSQAGDRGSSPLHF
TGCGCCAGCAGCCAAGCGGGGGACAGGGGAAGCTCACCCCTCCACTTT
>TRBV7-9|NA|TRBD2|TRBJ2-3
CASSLGLAGGTDTQYF
TGTGCCAGCAGCTTAGGACTAGCGGGAGGTACAGATACGCAGTATTTT
>TRBV7-9|NA|TRBD1|TRBJ1-5
CASSSWDRDSNQPQHF
TGTGCCAGCAGCTCTTGGGACAGAGATAGCAATCAGCCCCAGCATTTT
>TRBV28|NA|NA|TRBJ2-2
CATRVTGELFF
TGTGCCACCCGGGTCACCGGGGAGCTGTTTTTT
>TRBV5-4|NA|TRBD1|TRBJ1-2
CASSLDQQGAGGYTF
TGTGCCAGCAGCTTGGATCAACAGGGGGCGGGAGGCTACACCTTC
>TRBV11-3|NA|TRBD1|TRBJ2-7
CASSPGQVPEQYF
TGTGCCAGCAGCCCGGGACAGGTTCCCGAGCAGTACTTC
>TRBV3-1/TRBV3-2|NA|NA|TRBJ2-5
CASSQNSIRGETQYF
TGTGCCAGCAGCCAAAACTCAATTCGCGGGGAGACCCAGTACTTC
>TRBV28|NA|TRBD1|TRBJ1-4
CATGTAGLGEKLFF
TGTGCCACCGGGACAGCGGGTTTGGGTGAAAAACTGTTTTTT
>TRBV3-1/TRBV3-2|many|TRBD1|TRBJ1-1
CASSPTGAEAFF
TGTGCCAGCAGCCCCACAGGGGCTGAAGCTTTCTTT
>TRBV11-2|NA|NA|TRBJ1-6
CASSPSYDRRNSPLHF
TGTGCCAGCAGCCCAAGTTACGACAGGCGAAATTCACCCCTCCACTTT
>TRBV5-1|once|NA|TRBJ1-4
CASSLVQGATNEKLFF
TGCGCCAGCAGCTTGGTACAGGGCGCAACTAATGAAAAACTGTTTTTT